The rows below give T cell receptor beta chains drawn from one sample of a study of human T cells and chemical hapten exposure. MiXCR, applied by TCRdb to the RACE reads, yields one record per CDR3 protein. The table has around 250,000 distinct CDR3 sequences, 7.5% to 9% seen once. The material sequenced was whole blood, taken in connection with sensitization to the hapten diphenylcyclopropenone (DPC). The receptors derive from a woman aged 40 to 49 with alopecia areata. Some clones in this sample may be carry-over from other donors' samples. CDR3s include the opening cysteine and the closing phenylalanine or tryptophan. The order of the fields is D gene, J gene, clone size, V gene, CDR3 protein, CDR3 DNA. D genes are given only for firm matches. A row's size may be missing; if present it is once, few, many or a size class.

NA | TRBJ2-5 | many | TRBV2 | CASSESVQETQYF | TGTGCCAGCAGTGAATCAGTCCAAGAGACCCAGTACTTC
TRBD1 | TRBJ1-2 | many | TRBV4-3 | CASSQVGTGGAGGYTF | TGCGCCAGCAGCCAAGTCGGGACAGGGGGCGCGGGTGGCTACACCTTC
NA | TRBJ2-2 | few | TRBV2 | CASSAGDSANTGELFF | TGTGCCAGCAGTGCCGGAGACAGCGCGAACACCGGGGAGCTGTTTTTT
TRBD2 | TRBJ2-7 | few | TRBV6-6 | CASSYPPGGSYEQYF | TGTGCCAGCAGTTATCCCCCCGGGGGGTCCTACGAGCAGTACTTC
NA | TRBJ2-6 | NA | TRBV27 | CASSRDGSGANVLTF | TGTGCCAGCAGCAGGGACGGCTCTGGGGCCAACGTCCTGACTTTC
TRBD2 | TRBJ2-2 | few | TRBV3-1 | CASSQVASGNTGELFF | TGTGCCAGCAGCCAAGTAGCTAGCGGGAACACCGGGGAGCTGTTTTTT
NA | TRBJ2-4 | few | TRBV7-2 | CASSTGASIQYF | TGTGCCAGCAGCACCGGGGCATCTATTCAGTACTTC
NA | TRBJ2-1 | few | TRBV19 | CASSLYGSYNEQFF | TGTGCCAGTAGTCTCTATGGGAGTTACAATGAGCAGTTCTTC
TRBD1 | TRBJ1-2 | NA | TRBV2 | CASSPDRGRYGYGYTF | TGTGCCAGCAGTCCGGACAGGGGACGGTATGGCTATGGCTACACCTTC
NA | TRBJ2-2 | few | TRBV6-2/TRBV6-3 | CASSYSPDLAGELFF | TGTGCCAGCAGTTACTCTCCGGACCTGGCCGGGGAGCTGTTTTTT
NA | TRBJ1-6 | many | TRBV12-3/TRBV12-4 | CASSFDGDSPLHF | TGTGCCAGCAGTTTTGATGGAGATTCACCCCTCCACTTT
NA | TRBJ2-1 | NA | TRBV20-1 | CSASSPTALSNEQFF | TGCAGTGCAAGTAGCCCCACGGCCTTGTCCAATGAGCAGTTCTTC
TRBD2 | TRBJ2-1 | NA | TRBV29-1 | CSAGLVLGNEQFF | TGCAGCGCCGGACTAGTGCTTGGCAATGAGCAGTTCTTC
TRBD1 | TRBJ1-4 | few | TRBV27 | CASRPTGDEKLFF | TGTGCCAGCAGGCCTACAGGGGATGAAAAACTGTTTTTT
NA | TRBJ1-2 | NA | TRBV29-1 | CSVEEVVSGTLGYTF | TGCAGCGTTGAAGAAGTAGTATCAGGGACGCTCGGCTACACCTTC
NA | TRBJ1-2 | many | TRBV20-1 | CGAGYGYTF | TGCGGGGCCGGTTATGGCTACACCTTC
NA | TRBJ2-3 | few | TRBV7-2 | CASSLGRASDTQYF | TGTGCCAGCAGCTTAGGCCGGGCATCAGATACGCAGTATTTT
NA | TRBJ2-7 | NA | TRBV5-4 | CASSFIGGYEQYF | TGTGCCAGCAGCTTTATTGGGGGCTACGAGCAGTACTTC
NA | TRBJ1-1 | many | TRBV5-1 | CASSLDGVNTEAFF | TGCGCCAGCAGCTTGGACGGGGTGAACACTGAAGCTTTCTTT